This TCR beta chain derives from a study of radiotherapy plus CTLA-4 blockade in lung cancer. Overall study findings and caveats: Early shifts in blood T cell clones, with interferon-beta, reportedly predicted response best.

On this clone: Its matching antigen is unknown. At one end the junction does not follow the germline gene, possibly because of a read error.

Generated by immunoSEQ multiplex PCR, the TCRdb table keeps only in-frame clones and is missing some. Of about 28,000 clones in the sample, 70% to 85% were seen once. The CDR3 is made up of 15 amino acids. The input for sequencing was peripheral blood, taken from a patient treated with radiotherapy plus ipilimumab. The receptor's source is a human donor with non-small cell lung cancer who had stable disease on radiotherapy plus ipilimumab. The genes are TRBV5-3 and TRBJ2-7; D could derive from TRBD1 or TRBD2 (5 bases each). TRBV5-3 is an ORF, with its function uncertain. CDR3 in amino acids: CASSLEQVPRGEQYF. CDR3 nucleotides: TGTGCCAGCAGCTTGGAACAGGTCCCCCGAGGGGAACAGTACTTC.